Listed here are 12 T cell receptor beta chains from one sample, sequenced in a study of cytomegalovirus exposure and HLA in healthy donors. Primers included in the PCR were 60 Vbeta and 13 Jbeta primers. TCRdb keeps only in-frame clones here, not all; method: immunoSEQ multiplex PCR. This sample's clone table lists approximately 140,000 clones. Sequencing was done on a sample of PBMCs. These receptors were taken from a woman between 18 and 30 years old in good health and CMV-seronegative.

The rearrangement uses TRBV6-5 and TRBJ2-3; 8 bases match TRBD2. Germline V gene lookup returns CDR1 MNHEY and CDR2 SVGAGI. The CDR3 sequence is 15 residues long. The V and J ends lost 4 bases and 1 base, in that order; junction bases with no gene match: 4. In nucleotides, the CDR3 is TGTGCCAGCAGTTCTATCGGGAGGGGCACAGATACGCAGTATTTT. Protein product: CASSSIGRGTDTQYF.

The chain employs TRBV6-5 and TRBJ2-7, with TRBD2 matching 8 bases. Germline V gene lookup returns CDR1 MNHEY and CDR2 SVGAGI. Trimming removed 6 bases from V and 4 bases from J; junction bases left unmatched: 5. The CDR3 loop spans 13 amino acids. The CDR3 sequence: CASRASGFYEQYV. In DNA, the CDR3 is TGTGCCAGCAGAGCTAGCGGGTTTTACGAGCAGTACGTC.

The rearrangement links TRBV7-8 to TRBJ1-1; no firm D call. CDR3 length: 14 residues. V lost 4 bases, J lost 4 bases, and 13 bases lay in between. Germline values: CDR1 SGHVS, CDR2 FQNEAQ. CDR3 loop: CASSSSGGLTEAFF. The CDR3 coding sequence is TGTGCCAGCAGCTCCAGCGGAGGGCTCACTGAAGCTTTCTTT.

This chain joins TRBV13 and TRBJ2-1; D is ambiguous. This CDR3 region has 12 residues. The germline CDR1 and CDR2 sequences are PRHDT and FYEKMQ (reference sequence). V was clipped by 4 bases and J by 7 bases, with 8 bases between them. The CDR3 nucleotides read TGTGCCAGCAGCTCTACTGGTAATGAGCAGTTCTTC. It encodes CASSSTGNEQFF. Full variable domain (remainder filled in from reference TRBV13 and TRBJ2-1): AAGVIQSPRHLIKEKRETATLKCYPIPRHDTVYWYQQGPGQDPQFLISFYEKMQSDKGSIPDRFSAQQFSDYHSELNMSSLELGDSALYFCASSSTGNEQFFGPGTRLTVL.

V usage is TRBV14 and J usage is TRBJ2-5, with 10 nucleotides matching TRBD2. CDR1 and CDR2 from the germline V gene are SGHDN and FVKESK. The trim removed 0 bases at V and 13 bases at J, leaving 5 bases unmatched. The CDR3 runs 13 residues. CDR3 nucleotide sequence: TGTGCCAGCAGCCAAGATCTAGCGGGAGTGGCGTACTTC. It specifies CASSQDLAGVAYF.

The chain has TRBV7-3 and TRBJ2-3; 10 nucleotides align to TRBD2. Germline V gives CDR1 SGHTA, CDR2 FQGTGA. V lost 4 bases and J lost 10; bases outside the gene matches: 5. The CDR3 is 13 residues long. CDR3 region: CASSSAGGEPQYF. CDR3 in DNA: TGTGCCAGCAGCTCAGCGGGAGGGGAGCCGCAGTATTTT.

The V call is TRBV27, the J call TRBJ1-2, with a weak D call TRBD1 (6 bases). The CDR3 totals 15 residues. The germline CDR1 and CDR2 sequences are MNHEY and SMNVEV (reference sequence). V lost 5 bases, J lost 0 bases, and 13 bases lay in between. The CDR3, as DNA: TGTGCCAGCAGTCCCTTCTGGACAGCTAACTATGGCTACACCTTC. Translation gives CASSPFWTANYGYTF.

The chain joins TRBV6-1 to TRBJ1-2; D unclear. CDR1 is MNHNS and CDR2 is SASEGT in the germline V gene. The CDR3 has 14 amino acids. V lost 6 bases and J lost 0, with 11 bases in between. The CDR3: CASRSTSANYGYTF. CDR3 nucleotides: TGTGCCAGCAGGAGTACTTCTGCTAACTATGGCTACACCTTC.

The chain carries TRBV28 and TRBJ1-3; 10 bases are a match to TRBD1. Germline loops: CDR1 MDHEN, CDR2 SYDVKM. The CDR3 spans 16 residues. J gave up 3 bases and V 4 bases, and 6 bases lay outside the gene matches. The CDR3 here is CASSSGGQGFGNTIYF. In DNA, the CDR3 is TGTGCCAGCAGTTCAGGGGGACAGGGGTTTGGAAACACCATATATTTT.

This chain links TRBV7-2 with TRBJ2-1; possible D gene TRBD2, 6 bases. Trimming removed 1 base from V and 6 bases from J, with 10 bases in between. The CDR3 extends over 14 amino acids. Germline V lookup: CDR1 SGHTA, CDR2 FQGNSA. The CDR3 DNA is TGTGCCAGCAGCTTAGGGAGGGAGCTCAATGAGCAGTTCTTC. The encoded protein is CASSLGRELNEQFF.

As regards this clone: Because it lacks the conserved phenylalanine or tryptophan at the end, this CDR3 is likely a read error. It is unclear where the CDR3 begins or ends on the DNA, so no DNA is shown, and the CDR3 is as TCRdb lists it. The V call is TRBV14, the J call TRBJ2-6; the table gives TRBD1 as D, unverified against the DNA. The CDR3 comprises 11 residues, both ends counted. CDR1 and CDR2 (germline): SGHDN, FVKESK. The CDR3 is CASSQDWGHTE.

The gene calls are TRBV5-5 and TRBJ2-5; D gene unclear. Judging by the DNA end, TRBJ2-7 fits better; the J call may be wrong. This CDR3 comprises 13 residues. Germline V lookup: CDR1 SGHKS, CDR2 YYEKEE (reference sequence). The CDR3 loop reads CASSLETSYEQYF. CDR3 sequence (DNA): TGTGCCAGCAGCTTGGAAACGTCCTACGAGCAGTACTTC.